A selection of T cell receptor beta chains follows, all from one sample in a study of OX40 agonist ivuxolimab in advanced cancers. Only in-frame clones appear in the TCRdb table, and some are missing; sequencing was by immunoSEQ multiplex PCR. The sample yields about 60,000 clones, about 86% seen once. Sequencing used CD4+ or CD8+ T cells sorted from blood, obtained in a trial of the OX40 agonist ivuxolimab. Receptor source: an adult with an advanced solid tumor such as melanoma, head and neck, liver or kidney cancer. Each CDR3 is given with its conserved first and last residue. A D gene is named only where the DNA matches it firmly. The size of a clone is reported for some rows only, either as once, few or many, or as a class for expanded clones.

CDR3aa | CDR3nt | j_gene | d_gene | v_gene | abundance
CASSYSGAFNSPLHF | TGTGCCAGCAGTTACTCGGGGGCCTTTAATTCACCCCTCCACTTT | TRBJ1-6 | . | TRBV6-5 | .
CAISGLGGGGQETQYF | TGTGCCATCAGTGGACTAGGCGGGGGTGGTCAAGAGACCCAGTACTTC | TRBJ2-5 | TRBD2 | TRBV10-3 | .
CASSRAGTGGNYGYTF | TGTGCCAGCAGCCGCGCCGGGACAGGAGGCAACTATGGCTACACCTTC | TRBJ1-2 | TRBD1 | TRBV4-2 | .
CSVEVASAEQYF | TGCAGCGTTGAAGTCGCGTCAGCCGAGCAGTACTTC | TRBJ2-7 | . | TRBV29-1 | .
CASSSRTASGELFF | TGTGCCAGCAGCAGCCGGACCGCCAGCGGGGAGCTGTTTTTT | TRBJ2-2 | . | TRBV9 | .
CASTHRGVANYGYTF | TGTGCCAGCACCCACAGGGGGGTAGCTAACTATGGCTACACCTTC | TRBJ1-2 | TRBD1 | TRBV18 | .
CASSLGYEQYF | TGTGCCAGCTCCCTTGGCTACGAGCAGTACTTC | TRBJ2-7 | . | TRBV18 | few
CASSLTEVSSYEQYF | TGCGCCAGCAGCTTGACAGAGGTTAGCTCCTACGAGCAGTACTTC | TRBJ2-7 | . | TRBV5-1 | .
CASTSDRGAYNEQFF | . | TRBJ2-1 | . | TRBV19 | .
CATSTPTGRSFGDTQYF | TGTGCCACCAGCACGCCGACGGGACGGTCTTTTGGGGATACGCAGTATTTT | TRBJ2-3 | . | TRBV15 | once
CASTDRGKNTIYF | TGTGCCAGCACAGACAGGGGGAAAAACACCATATATTTT | TRBJ1-3 | TRBD1 | TRBV6-5 | .
CASSPVGAPGELFF | TGTGCCAGCTCACCCGTCGGGGCCCCCGGGGAGCTGTTTTTT | TRBJ2-2 | . | TRBV18 | .
CASSLVGQGARNEQFF | TGTGCCAGCAGCTTAGTTGGACAGGGGGCGCGGAATGAGCAGTTCTTC | TRBJ2-1 | TRBD1 | TRBV7-8 | once
CATSRGGIRSNTEAFF | TGTGCCACCAGCAGAGGAGGGATTAGGTCGAACACTGAAGCTTTCTTT | TRBJ1-1 | . | TRBV15 | .
CASSYSNTVAQGEQFF | TGTGCCAGCAGTTACTCGAATACGGTAGCGCAAGGTGAGCAGTTCTTC | TRBJ2-1 | . | TRBV6-5 | .
CASQFGGGQVEQFF | TGTGCCAGCCAATTCGGGGGGGGCCAGGTTGAGCAGTTCTTC | TRBJ2-1 | TRBD2 | TRBV6-5 | .
CASSGGSKETQYF | TGTGCCAGCAGCGGGGGCTCCAAAGAGACCCAGTACTTC | TRBJ2-5 | . | TRBV6-5 | .
CSVERLASTDTQYF | TGCAGCGTTGAGCGGCTGGCTAGCACAGATACGCAGTATTTT | TRBJ2-3 | . | TRBV29-1 | .
CASSEQGNYGYTF | TGTGCCAGCAGTGAACAGGGGAACTATGGCTACACCTTC | TRBJ1-2 | TRBD1 | TRBV6-4 | .
CASSSGRASEAFF | TGTGCCAGCAGCTCCGGGAGAGCTTCTGAAGCTTTCTTT | TRBJ1-1 | . | TRBV11-2 | .
CASSWIQGVDYSNQPQHF | TGTGCCAGCAGCTGGATACAGGGGGTCGATTATAGCAATCAGCCCCAGCATTTT | TRBJ1-5 | TRBD1 | TRBV7-8 | .
CASSVGRGYGTEAFF | TGTGCCAGCAGTGTGGGCAGGGGGTATGGCACTGAAGCTTTCTTT | TRBJ1-1 | TRBD1 | TRBV2 | .
CASSLALNTEAFF | TGCGCCAGCAGCTTGGCTTTGAACACTGAAGCTTTCTTT | TRBJ1-1 | . | TRBV5-1 | .
CAISHASGGQETQYF | TGTGCCATCAGCCATGCTAGCGGGGGACAAGAGACCCAGTACTTC | TRBJ2-5 | TRBD2 | TRBV10-3 | .
CASENSGGNTIYF | TGTGCCAGCGAAAACAGCGGTGGAAACACCATATATTTT | TRBJ1-3 | . | TRBV9 | .
CASSLIGRMTYNEQFF | TGTGCCAGCAGCCTAATAGGCAGGATGACTTACAATGAGCAGTTCTTC | TRBJ2-1 | . | TRBV11-2 | .